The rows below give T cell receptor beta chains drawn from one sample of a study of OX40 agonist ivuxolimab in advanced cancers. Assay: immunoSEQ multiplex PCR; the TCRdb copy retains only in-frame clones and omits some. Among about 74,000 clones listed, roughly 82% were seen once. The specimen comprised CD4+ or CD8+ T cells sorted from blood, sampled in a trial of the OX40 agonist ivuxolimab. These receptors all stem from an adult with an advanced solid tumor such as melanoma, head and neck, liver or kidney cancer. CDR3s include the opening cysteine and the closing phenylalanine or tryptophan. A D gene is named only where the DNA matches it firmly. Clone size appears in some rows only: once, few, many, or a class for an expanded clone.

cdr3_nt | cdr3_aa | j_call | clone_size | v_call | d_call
TGTGCCAGCACCGTAGGGTCCAACCTAAATGAGCAGTTCTTC | CASTVGSNLNEQFF | TRBJ2-1 | NA | TRBV11-3 | NA
TGCGCCAGCAGCCAACCAACCTGGGAGATAGTGGGTGGCTACACCTTC | CASSQPTWEIVGGYTF | TRBJ1-2 | NA | TRBV4-1 | NA
TGCGCCAGCAGCCAAGGCGGGGGGGGAAGGAACACTGAAGCTTTCTTT | CASSQGGGGRNTEAFF | TRBJ1-1 | NA | TRBV4-3 | NA
TGTGCCAGCAGTACCGGGACAGGGGGCAGCAATCAGCCCCAGCATTTT | CASSTGTGGSNQPQHF | TRBJ1-5 | NA | TRBV2 | TRBD1
TGTGCCAGCAGCTTAACCTACGAGCAGTACTTC | CASSLTYEQYF | TRBJ2-7 | NA | TRBV7-2 | NA
TGTGCCAGCAGTTTAGCGGGAGAACCCAAAAACATTCAGTACTTC | CASSLAGEPKNIQYF | TRBJ2-4 | NA | TRBV7-9 | TRBD2
TGTGCCAGCAGTCCTCGCGTTGGACCGTACGAGCAGTACTTC | CASSPRVGPYEQYF | TRBJ2-7 | NA | TRBV27 | NA
TGTGCCAGCAGCTTATATATTCGGGCTTTCTTT | CASSLYIRAFF | TRBJ1-1 | NA | TRBV7-9 | NA
TGTGCCAGCAGCTCCGGACAGGCTGACTACACCTTC | CASSSGQADYTF | TRBJ1-2 | NA | TRBV7-9 | TRBD1
TGTGCCAGCAGTGGCTCTGGGGCCAACGTCCTGACTTTC | CASSGSGANVLTF | TRBJ2-6 | NA | TRBV6-1 | NA
TGTGCCAGCAGCTTCGCAACGTCTAGCACAGATACGCAGTATTTT | CASSFATSSTDTQYF | TRBJ2-3 | NA | TRBV11-2 | NA
TGTGCCAGCAGCCCGCGGGCTAGCGGGGGGTACAATGAGCAGTTCTTC | CASSPRASGGYNEQFF | TRBJ2-1 | NA | TRBV5-4 | TRBD2
TGCGCCAGCAGCCCAGGTAGCGGGGGGGCTCCACGCGAGCAGTACTTC | CASSPGSGGAPREQYF | TRBJ2-7 | few | TRBV5-1 | TRBD2
TGTGCCAGCAGTATGAGGGGGTGGGACACCGGGGAGCTGTTTTTT | CASSMRGWDTGELFF | TRBJ2-2 | NA | TRBV7-9 | NA
TGTGCCAGCAGCTTATCCGAGCGAAATGAGCAGTTCTTC | CASSLSERNEQFF | TRBJ2-1 | NA | TRBV7-3 | NA
TGTGCCAGCAGCCCGAGGGTCACAGATACGCAGTATTTT | CASSPRVTDTQYF | TRBJ2-3 | NA | TRBV11-3 | NA
TGCGCCAGCAGCTGGGACATGAGGACCACCGGGGAGCTGTTTTTT | CASSWDMRTTGELFF | TRBJ2-2 | NA | TRBV5-1 | NA
TGTGCCAGTGATCCGGGACAGGGTATCGCCTACGAGCAGTACTTC | CASDPGQGIAYEQYF | TRBJ2-7 | NA | TRBV19 | TRBD1
TGCGCCAGCAGCCAAGGCCCGGACAGGGGTTCGGCTGAAAAACTGTTTTTT | CASSQGPDRGSAEKLFF | TRBJ1-4 | NA | TRBV4-1 | TRBD1
TGTGCCAGCATGGGACAGGGCCTGTACGAGCAGTACTTC | CASMGQGLYEQYF | TRBJ2-7 | NA | TRBV4-2 | TRBD1
TGTGCCAGCTCACCATATTTGCTAGCGGGCACTGCCGGATACAATGAGCAGTTCTTC | CASSPYLLAGTAGYNEQFF | TRBJ2-1 | NA | TRBV18 | TRBD2
TGTGCCAGCAGCTTCGACAGGGGCAACTATGGCTACACCTTC | CASSFDRGNYGYTF | TRBJ1-2 | NA | TRBV7-6 | TRBD1
TGCGCCAGCAGCTTGGAGTCCGATACGCAGTATTTT | CASSLESDTQYF | TRBJ2-3 | NA | TRBV5-1 | NA
TGTGCCAGCAGTCTATACTACGCCACAGATACGCAGTATTTT | CASSLYYATDTQYF | TRBJ2-3 | NA | TRBV27 | NA
TGTGCCTGGAGTGTACGGGGGGGAACTAATGAAAAACTGTTTTTT | CAWSVRGGTNEKLFF | TRBJ1-4 | NA | TRBV30 | NA
TGTGCCAGCAGCTCCCCCGATAACTACTTTGGGACGGTAGAAAAACTGTTTTTT | CASSSPDNYFGTVEKLFF | TRBJ1-4 | NA | TRBV7-2 | NA
TGTGCCAGCAGCGCCGACTACCGGAACACCGGGGAGCTGTTTTTT | CASSADYRNTGELFF | TRBJ2-2 | NA | TRBV7-9 | NA
TGTGCCAGCAGCGCCGGACAGTTGAACACTGAAGCTTTCTTT | CASSAGQLNTEAFF | TRBJ1-1 | once | TRBV7-2 | NA
TGTGCCAGCAGCTTGGGCCTAGCGGGGGCTGAGACCCAGTACTTC | CASSLGLAGAETQYF | TRBJ2-5 | NA | TRBV5-8 | TRBD2
TGTGCCAGCAGGACGGACGAGGGGTACACAGATACGCAGTATTTT | CASRTDEGYTDTQYF | TRBJ2-3 | NA | TRBV6-5 | NA
TGCGCCAGCAGCCCGGACAATGAGCAGTTCTTC | CASSPDNEQFF | TRBJ2-1 | NA | TRBV5-1 | NA
TGTGCCAGCAGCCCAGGACAGGGTGCAGTAAGGCGTTACGAGCAGTACTTC | CASSPGQGAVRRYEQYF | TRBJ2-7 | NA | TRBV5-4 | TRBD1
TGTGCCAGTTCCAGAGGGGAGGCCTATGGCTACACCTTC | CASSRGEAYGYTF | TRBJ1-2 | NA | TRBV19 | NA
TGCGCCAGCAGCCAGGAGACGGGAGAGGGGACCCAGTACTTC | CASSQETGEGTQYF | TRBJ2-5 | NA | TRBV4-3 | NA
TGTGCCAGCTCACCCCTCTTTACTAGCGGGGGAAGCTACGAGCAGTACTTC | CASSPLFTSGGSYEQYF | TRBJ2-7 | NA | TRBV18 | TRBD2
TGTGCCAGCAGTTTACACCGGGCCCCGTCCCTCTACGAGCAGTACTTC | CASSLHRAPSLYEQYF | TRBJ2-7 | NA | TRBV6-5 | NA
TGTGCCAGCAGTGCCAGGGAGGTGGGAGCTTTCTTT | CASSAREVGAFF | TRBJ1-1 | NA | TRBV6-5 | NA
TGCGCCAGCAGCTTGGGAGCCCTACGGGGGGAGACCCAGTACTTC | CASSLGALRGETQYF | TRBJ2-5 | NA | TRBV5-1 | NA
TGCGCCAGCAGCTTTGGTTCTGTGGGGCGTTTGGAGACCCAGTACTTC | CASSFGSVGRLETQYF | TRBJ2-5 | NA | TRBV5-1 | NA
TGTGCCAGCAGCGTTACACCTACCCAAGAGACCCAGTACTTC | CASSVTPTQETQYF | TRBJ2-5 | NA | TRBV11-1 | NA